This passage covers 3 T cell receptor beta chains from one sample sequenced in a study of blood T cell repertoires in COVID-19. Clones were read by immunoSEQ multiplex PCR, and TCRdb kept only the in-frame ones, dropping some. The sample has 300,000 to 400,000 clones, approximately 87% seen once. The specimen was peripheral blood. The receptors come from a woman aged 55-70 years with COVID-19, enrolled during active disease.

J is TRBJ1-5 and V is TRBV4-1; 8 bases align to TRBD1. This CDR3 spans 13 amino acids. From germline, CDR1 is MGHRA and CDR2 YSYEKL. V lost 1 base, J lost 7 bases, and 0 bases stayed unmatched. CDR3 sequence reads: CASSQGTGQPQHF. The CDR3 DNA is TGCGCCAGCAGCCAAGGGACAGGGCAGCCCCAGCATTTT.

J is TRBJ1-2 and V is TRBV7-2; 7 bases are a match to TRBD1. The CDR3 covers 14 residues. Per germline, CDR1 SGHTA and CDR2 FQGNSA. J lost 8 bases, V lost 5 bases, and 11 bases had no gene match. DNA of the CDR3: TGTGCCAGCAGCGGGGTCGGACAGGTTGGCGGCTACACCTTC. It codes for CASSGVGQVGGYTF.

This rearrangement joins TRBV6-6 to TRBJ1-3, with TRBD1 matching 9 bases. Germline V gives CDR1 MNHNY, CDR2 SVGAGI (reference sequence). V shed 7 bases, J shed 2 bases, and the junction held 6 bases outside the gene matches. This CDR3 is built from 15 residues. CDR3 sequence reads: CASTDRGEPGNTIYF. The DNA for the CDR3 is TGTGCCAGCACTGACAGGGGGGAACCTGGAAACACCATATATTTT.